The rows below give T cell receptor beta chains drawn from one sample of a study of T cells after yellow fever vaccination. Via MiXCR, TCRdb re-called the 5' RACE reads, giving one row per CDR3 protein. There are around 310,000 distinct CDR3 sequences in the sample; around 4.5% occur only once, and roughly a fifth lies in the top ten. The source was PBMCs, collected 15 days after the yellow fever booster vaccination. These receptors all stem from a man between 18 and 29 years old who received the YFV17D yellow fever vaccine. The CDR3 runs from the conserved cysteine through the conserved F or W. D genes are given only for firm matches. The listing skips clone size in some rows; elsewhere it reads once, few, many or a size class.

TRBJ2-1,-,few,TRBV6-5,CASRIGGYNEQFF,TGTGCCAGCAGGATTGGGGGGTACAATGAGCAGTTCTTC
TRBJ1-1,-,many,TRBV29-1,CSVEFVNTEAFF,TGCAGCGTTGAATTCGTGAACACTGAAGCTTTCTTT
TRBJ1-2,-,many,TRBV2,CASSETTYPYGYTF,TGTGCCAGCAGTGAAACAACGTATCCCTATGGCTACACCTTC
TRBJ2-1,-,many,TRBV5-6,CASSFIGPSGQFF,TGTGCCAGCAGCTTTATAGGGCCCTCGGGGCAGTTCTTC
TRBJ2-5,-,many,TRBV12-3/TRBV12-4,CASSFGQRETQYF,TGTGCCAGCAGTTTTGGGCAAAGGGAGACCCAGTACTTC
TRBJ2-7,-,many,TRBV4-1,CASSLPGTGYEQYF,TGCGCCAGCAGCCTCCCCGGGACGGGCTACGAGCAGTACTTC
TRBJ1-4,-,-,TRBV4-2,CASSQGRRGLDGLFF,TGTGCCAGCAGCCAAGGGCGGCGGGGCCTAGATGGGCTGTTTTTT
TRBJ1-1,-,-,TRBV7-2,CASSPRAGQTEAFF,TGTGCCAGCAGCCCGAGGGCGGGGCAGACTGAAGCTTTCTTT
TRBJ2-3,TRBD2,many,TRBV20-1,CSARKAGGPGTDTQYF,TGCAGTGCTAGAAAAGCGGGGGGGCCGGGCACAGATACGCAGTATTTT
TRBJ2-1,-,few,TRBV2,CASSELIYNEQFF,TGTGCCAGCAGTGAACTGATTTACAATGAGCAGTTCTTC
TRBJ1-2,-,-,TRBV7-3,CASRPFPQENYGYTF,TGTGCCAGCAGACCCTTTCCGCAGGAGAACTATGGCTACACCTTC
TRBJ1-4,-,few,TRBV12-3/TRBV12-4,CASRFSWVPNEKLFF,TGTGCCAGCAGGTTTTCCTGGGTCCCTAATGAAAAACTGTTTTTT
TRBJ2-5,-,many,TRBV6-6,CASSPDGGQETQYF,TGTGCCAGCAGTCCCGACGGGGGCCAAGAGACCCAGTACTTC
TRBJ2-1,-,many,TRBV7-2,CASSFQDEQFF,TGTGCCAGCAGCTTTCAGGATGAGCAGTTCTTC
TRBJ2-7,TRBD1,-,TRBV12-3/TRBV12-4,CASSSGQPSYEQYF,TGTGCCAGCAGTTCGGGACAGCCTTCCTACGAGCAGTACTTC
TRBJ2-4,-,many,TRBV5-6,CASSPTDRRGNIQYF,TGTGCCAGCAGCCCTACGGACAGGAGGGGAAACATTCAGTACTTC
TRBJ1-2,-,many,TRBV11-2,CASSSSFARTPSGYTF,TGTGCCAGCAGTAGTTCCTTCGCTAGGACCCCCTCTGGCTACACCTTC
TRBJ2-4,TRBD1,-,TRBV9,CASSFTGTDNIQYF,TGTGCCAGCAGCTTCACGGGGACAGATAACATTCAGTACTTC
TRBJ2-7,TRBD2,many,TRBV29-1,CSVEGRTSGGTEGYEQYF,TGCAGCGTTGAAGGGCGAACTAGCGGGGGGACCGAAGGGTACGAGCAGTACTTC
TRBJ1-2,-,many,TRBV7-2,CASSLYGSGGYTF,TGTGCCAGCAGCTTATATGGGTCCGGCGGCTACACCTTC
TRBJ2-3,-,many,TRBV4-3,CASSPVSSADTQYF,TGCGCCAGCAGCCCAGTCTCGTCAGCAGATACGCAGTATTTT
TRBJ2-1,-,many,TRBV20-1,CSASEAWGSSYNEQFF,TGCAGTGCTAGCGAGGCATGGGGAAGCTCCTACAATGAGCAGTTCTTC
TRBJ2-1,TRBD2,many,TRBV27,CASRGAGGGDEQFF,TGTGCCAGCAGGGGAGCGGGGGGGGGTGATGAGCAGTTCTTC
TRBJ1-5,TRBD1,-,TRBV7-6,CASSARDSRLEDQPQHF,TGTGCCAGCAGCGCCCGGGACAGTCGATTAGAGGATCAGCCCCAGCATTTT
TRBJ1-1,-,-,TRBV6-5,CASSYVGGLAFF,TGTGCCAGCAGTTACGTGGGGGGCTTAGCTTTCTTT
TRBJ2-3,-,many,TRBV4-3,CASSPDHSTDTQYF,TGCGCCAGCAGCCCAGACCATAGCACAGATACGCAGTATTTT
TRBJ2-3,TRBD2,few,TRBV7-8,CASSLGGLAGVGGTDTQYF,TGTGCCAGCAGCTTAGGGGGACTAGCGGGGGTCGGAGGCACAGATACGCAGTATTTT
TRBJ1-2,-,-,TRBV3-1,CASSQGTGSYSYGYTF,TGTGCCAGCAGCCAGGGGACGGGGAGCTATAGCTATGGCTACACCTTC
TRBJ2-5,-,many,TRBV2,CASRETLTARYQETQYF,TGTGCCAGCAGGGAGACCCTGACAGCCCGATACCAAGAGACCCAGTACTTC
TRBJ2-6,TRBD1,few,TRBV5-1,CASSTDRASSGANVLTF,TGCGCCAGCAGCACGGACAGGGCGAGCTCTGGGGCCAACGTCCTGACTTTC
TRBJ2-1,TRBD2,-,TRBV7-2,CASRHPTSGGAGYEQFF,TGTGCCAGCAGACACCCGACTAGCGGGGGGGCTGGTTATGAGCAGTTCTTC
TRBJ2-7,TRBD1,many,TRBV11-2,CASSSGGQVTYEQYF,TGTGCCAGCAGCTCAGGAGGACAGGTTACCTACGAGCAGTACTTC
TRBJ1-1,-,-,TRBV4-1,CASSLSRGVGNSDAFF,TGCGCCAGCAGCCTCTCAAGAGGAGTAGGGAATTCTGATGCTTTCTTT
TRBJ2-3,-,many,TRBV5-6,CASSFETLLTDTQYF,TGTGCCAGCAGCTTTGAGACACTACTTACAGATACGCAGTATTTT
TRBJ2-3,TRBD2,many,TRBV20-1,CSARTSLRTDTQYF,TGCAGTGCTAGGACTAGCTTAAGGACAGATACGCAGTATTTT
TRBJ2-5,-,few,TRBV27,CASRPQGSGTQETQYF,TGTGCCAGCAGGCCACAGGGTAGCGGAACCCAAGAGACCCAGTACTTC
TRBJ2-1,-,few,TRBV19,CASSVLGATNNEQFF,TGTGCCAGTAGTGTTCTTGGGGCTACCAACAATGAGCAGTTCTTC
TRBJ1-3,-,many,TRBV6-6,CASSYGVSRGNTIYF,TGTGCCAGCAGTTACGGGGTTTCTCGAGGAAACACCATATATTTT
TRBJ2-1,TRBD2,-,TRBV29-1,CSVEGGAGGQFEQFF,TGCAGCGTTGAAGGAGGAGCGGGGGGGCAGTTTGAGCAGTTCTTC
TRBJ2-1,TRBD2,many,TRBV11-2,CASSLVAGGRLEQFF,TGTGCCAGCAGCTTAGTGGCGGGGGGGCGTTTGGAGCAGTTCTTC
TRBJ1-1,TRBD1,-,TRBV3-1,CASSQTTGTGAFF,TGTGCCAGCAGCCAGACCACCGGGACAGGTGCTTTCTTT
TRBJ1-2,-,many,TRBV29-1,CSVEEQPLRYTF,TGCAGCGTTGAAGAACAGCCCCTGCGCTACACCTTC
TRBJ2-5,TRBD2,many,TRBV7-9,CASSQGLAGTGETQYF,TGTGCCAGCAGTCAGGGACTAGCGGGCACGGGAGAGACCCAGTACTTC
TRBJ1-2,-,-,TRBV9,CASSAEAGDYGYTF,TGTGCCAGCAGCGCCGAGGCCGGGGACTATGGCTACACCTTC
TRBJ1-6,-,many,TRBV27,CASSSPGSLHSPLHF,TGTGCCAGCAGTTCCCCAGGGTCCCTGCATTCACCCCTCCACTTT
TRBJ2-3,-,few,TRBV30,CAWSVYSTDTQYF,TGTGCCTGGAGTGTTTATAGCACAGATACGCAGTATTTT
TRBJ2-5,-,-,TRBV4-1,CASSQEWFLTGDQETQYF,TGCGCCAGCAGCCAAGAATGGTTTCTAACGGGGGATCAAGAGACCCAGTACTTC